This T cell receptor (beta chain) comes out of a study of OX40 agonist ivuxolimab in advanced cancers. Study summary: In this trial design, patients received ivuxolimab intravenously at 0.01 to 10 mg/kg every 2 weeks. Study-level points and caveats: The 0.1-3.0 mg/kg partial responders had among the lowest clonal expansion.

As regards this clone: The antigen is undetermined. The same CDR3 arises from other DNA sequences in this sample as well.

The CDR3 length is 14 residues. Between the trimmed V and J ends, which lost 2 bases and 2 bases, there was a span of 10 bases. CDR1 is SGHRS, CDR2 YFSETQ, per germline. Sequencing used immunoSEQ multiplex PCR; TCRdb keeps in-frame clones, though not all of them. The sample shows approximately 65,000 clones, roughly 82% of them seen only once. The material was CD4+ or CD8+ T cells sorted from blood, obtained in a trial of the OX40 agonist ivuxolimab. The source of this sequence is an adult with an advanced solid tumor such as melanoma, head and neck, liver or kidney cancer. The V gene is TRBV5-1, the J gene TRBJ2-5; D may be TRBD1 (6 bases). DNA of the CDR3: TGCGCCAGCAGCTTCGGGGACACACAAGAGACCCAGTACTTC. Amino acid sequence: CASSFGDTQETQYF.